The 15 T cell receptor beta chains below were found in one sample sequenced in a study of T cell responses to AZD1222 COVID-19 vaccine (dated by TCRdb to the early 2020s). The library came from the immunoSEQ multiplex PCR assay. Not all clones reach the TCRdb copy of this immuneACCESS table, which keeps in-frame sequences only. Checked studies attribute under half of the gap to unresolved V genes and leave the rest unexplained. Across this sample there are about 140,000 clones, with 89% seen only once. 2.5% to 3.5% of the sample is held by the ten biggest clonotypes. The time point label here, explained by the study, means: baseline before first vaccination. This sample comprised peripheral blood, obtained on day 0 of AZD1222 vaccination. These receptors came from an adult in good health.

The chain has TRBV9 and TRBJ1-2; TRBD1 agrees at 12 bases. The germline V gene encodes CDR1 SGDLS and CDR2 YYNGEE. CDR3 length: 20 residues. With 3 bases clipped from V and 5 bases from J, the junction kept 20 bases outside the gene matches. CDR3 region: CASSGDPGQGANSASYGYTF. Here the CDR3 DNA reads TGTGCCAGCAGCGGGGATCCGGGACAGGGGGCCAACTCAGCCTCGTATGGCTACACCTTC.

This clone was counted once. The chain carries TRBV6-5 and TRBJ2-6, with no clear D. This CDR3 has 16 residues. V shed 2 bases and J shed 0 bases, with 8 bases lying between them. Looked up from germline, CDR1 is MNHEY and CDR2 is SVGAGI. In DNA form, the CDR3 reads TGTGCCAGCAGTTACACGACGGTCTCTGGGGCCAACGTCCTGACTTTC. Its translation: CASSYTTVSGANVLTF.

The chain combines TRBV7-2 with TRBJ2-7, with D possibly being TRBD2 (6 bases). CDR1 is SGHTA and CDR2 is FQGNSA in the germline V gene. CDR3 length equals 15 residues. Trimming left V 1 base short and J 7 bases short, with 17 bases between. This CDR3 is CASSLGAPNGREQYF. The CDR3 nucleotides read TGTGCCAGCAGCTTAGGGGCCCCAAATGGGAGGGAGCAGTACTTC.

The chain combines TRBV10-3 with TRBJ1-2; D possibly corresponds to TRBD1 (6 bases). The germline gives CDR1 ENHRY, CDR2 SYGVKD. Deletions cut 1 base from V and 4 bases from J, with 13 bases between. The CDR3 has 15 amino acids. The CDR3 loop is CAISEFKGQFYGYTF. In nucleotides, the CDR3 is TGTGCCATCAGTGAGTTCAAAGGACAGTTCTATGGCTACACCTTC.

This clone has just one count. This chain uses TRBV12-5 with TRBJ2-1; the D gene is possibly TRBD1 (5 bases). Trimming left V 6 bases short and J 7 bases short, with 16 bases between. This CDR3 spans 14 amino acids. Germline V gene lookup returns CDR1 LGHNT and CDR2 FRNRAP. Written as DNA, the CDR3 is TGTGCTAGTGGGGGGTTGCCAGGGCGGAATGAGCAGTTCTTC. This sequence encodes CASGGLPGRNEQFF.

This chain joins TRBV5-1 and TRBJ2-7; 10 bases match TRBD2. CDR3 length: 18 residues. From germline, CDR1 is SGHRS and CDR2 YFSETQ. The J segment lost 0 bases and the V segment lost 0 bases, leaving 9 bases of the junction unmatched. The CDR3 DNA reads as TGCGCCAGCAGCTTGGTTTGGTCTAGCGGGAGAGGCTCCTACGAGCAGTACTTC. It codes for CASSLVWSSGRGSYEQYF.

The V and J genes are TRBV6-5 and TRBJ2-3; possibly TRBD1 for D (6 bases). Germline CDR1 reads MNHEY; CDR2 reads SVGAGI. V was shortened by 0 bases and J by 1 base, with 8 bases between the two germline ends. The CDR3 contains 15 residues. CDR3 amino acids: CASSYSPGGTDTQYF. The CDR3 DNA sequence: TGTGCCAGCAGTTACTCGCCAGGGGGCACAGATACGCAGTATTTT.

The gene calls are TRBV6-2 or TRBV6-3 and TRBJ2-1; TRBD2 matches 10 bases. Unmatched junction bases numbered 12, after V lost 6 bases and J lost 4 bases. The CDR3 sequence is 17 residues long. Germline values: CDR1 MNHEY, CDR2 SVGEGT. This CDR3 is CASSHHFERGGYNEQFF. DNA of the CDR3: TGTGCCAGCAGCCACCATTTCGAGCGGGGGGGGTACAATGAGCAGTTCTTC.

The CDR3 sequence: CASSLTGGRQPQHF. The CDR3, as DNA: TGTGCCAGTAGCCTGACAGGGGGTCGTCAGCCCCAGCATTTT. The V and J genes are TRBV19 and TRBJ1-5; TRBD1 agrees at 9 bases. Germline V gives CDR1 LNHDA, CDR2 SQIVND (reference sequence). The CDR3 is 14 residues long. The V gene end was trimmed by 6 bases and the J gene end by 6 bases; junction bases not matched to a gene: 6. Full variable domain (remainder filled in from reference TRBV19 and TRBJ1-5): DGGITQSPKYLFRKEGQNVTLSCEQNLNHDAMYWYRQDPGQGLRLIYYSQIVNDFQKGDIAEGYSVSREKKESFPLTVTSAQKNPTAFYLCASSLTGGRQPQHFGDGTRLSIL.

This chain links TRBV6-5 with TRBJ2-5, with D possibly matching TRBD1 (6 bases). CDR3 length equals 16 residues. V shed 2 bases and J shed 4 bases, with 17 bases lying between them. The germline gives CDR1 MNHEY, CDR2 SVGAGI. The CDR3 loop is CASSYGRVGAGETQYF. The CDR3 DNA reads TGTGCCAGCAGTTACGGTCGGGTGGGGGCCGGAGAGACCCAGTACTTC.

This chain uses TRBV19 with TRBJ2-2; D is undetermined. The germline gives CDR1 LNHDA, CDR2 SQIVND (reference sequence). This CDR3 spans 14 amino acids. The V end lost 5 bases, the J end lost 4 bases, and 11 bases lay between the germline ends. The CDR3 DNA follows: TGTGCCAGTAGTGCTGGCGCGGTCACCGGGGAGCTGTTTTTT. Encoded protein: CASSAGAVTGELFF.

V gene TRBV6-2 or TRBV6-3 combines with J gene TRBJ2-5, with 7 bases that match TRBD1. This CDR3 has 13 amino acids. The V gene end was trimmed by 6 bases and the J gene end by 5 bases; junction bases not matched to a gene: 6. Germline V gene data show CDR1 as MNHEY and CDR2 as SVGEGT. The CDR3 DNA is TGTGCCAGCAGCCGACAGGGTTGGGAGACCCAGTACTTC. It specifies CASSRQGWETQYF.

The chain recombines TRBV9 with TRBJ2-6; tentative D call: TRBD2 (6 bases). V was clipped by 8 bases and J by 1 base, with 19 bases between them. Looked up from germline, CDR1 is SGDLS and CDR2 is YYNGEE. The CDR3 spans 17 residues. The CDR3 loop is CASTIGTGASGANVLTF. CDR3 in DNA: TGTGCCAGTACCATTGGGACGGGAGCATCTGGGGCCAACGTCCTGACTTTC.

The chain is built from TRBV5-6 and TRBJ2-7; D gene unclear. Per germline, CDR1 SGHDT and CDR2 YYEEEE. V lost 1 base and J lost 2, with 7 bases in between. The CDR3 consists of 13 residues. The CDR3 nucleotides are TGTGCCAGCAGCTTGTTACTCACCTACGAGCAGTACTTC. It is translated as CASSLLLTYEQYF.

J is TRBJ1-3 and V is TRBV18; D is uncertain. The CDR3 has 16 amino acids. V lost 1 base to trimming and J lost 3 bases, with 13 bases between them. The germline V gene has CDR1 KGHSH and CDR2 LQKENI. The DNA for the CDR3 is TGTGCCAGCTCACCACAAGCCGTCGCAAGTGGAAACACCATATATTTT. Encoded protein: CASSPQAVASGNTIYF.